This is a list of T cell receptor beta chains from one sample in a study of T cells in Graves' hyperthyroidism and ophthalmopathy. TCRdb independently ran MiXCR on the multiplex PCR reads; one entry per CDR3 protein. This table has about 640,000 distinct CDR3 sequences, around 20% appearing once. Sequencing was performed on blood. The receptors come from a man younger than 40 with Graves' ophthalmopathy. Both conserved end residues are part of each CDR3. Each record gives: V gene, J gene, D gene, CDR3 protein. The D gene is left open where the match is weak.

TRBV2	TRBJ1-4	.	CASGPLGGNEKLFF
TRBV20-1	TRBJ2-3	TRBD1	CSATVPGQGKDTQYF
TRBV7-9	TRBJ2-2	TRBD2	CASSSQRETYGELFF
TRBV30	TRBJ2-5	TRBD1	CAWSKGQGKSETQYF
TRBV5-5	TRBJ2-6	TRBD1	CASSRFGGQAPSGANVLTF
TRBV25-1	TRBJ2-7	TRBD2	CASSEYSSGYEQYF
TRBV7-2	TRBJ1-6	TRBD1	CASSFTGDNSPLHF
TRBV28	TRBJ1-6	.	CASSSGPSPLHF
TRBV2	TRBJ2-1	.	CASSNRNEQFF
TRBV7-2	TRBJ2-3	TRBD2	CASSFGLARDTQYF
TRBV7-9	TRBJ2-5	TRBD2	CASSTLAEETQYF
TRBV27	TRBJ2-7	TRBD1	CASRPTGEFYEQYF
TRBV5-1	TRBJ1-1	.	CASSFEPRTEAFF
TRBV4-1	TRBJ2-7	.	CASSQALGYEQYF
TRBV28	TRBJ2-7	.	CASRVPGRSKEQYF
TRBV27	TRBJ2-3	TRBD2	CASSPGRTSLDTQYF
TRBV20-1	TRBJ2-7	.	CSAQGRTDGEQYF
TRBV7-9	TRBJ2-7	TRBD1	CASSSRDRSSYEQYF
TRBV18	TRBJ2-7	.	CASSPTQSEQYF
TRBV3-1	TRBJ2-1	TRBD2	CASSHGTSGRVNEQFF
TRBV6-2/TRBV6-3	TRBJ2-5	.	CASSGGLQETQYF
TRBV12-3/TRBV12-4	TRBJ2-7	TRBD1	CASRGQGAYEQYF
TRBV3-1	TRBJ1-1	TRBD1	CASSQAISTGEAFF
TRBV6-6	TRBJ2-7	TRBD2	CASSYASGSYEQYF
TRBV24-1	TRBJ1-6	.	CATSDLCPGTMSSYNSPLHF
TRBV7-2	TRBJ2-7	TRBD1	CASSSDRVNEQYF
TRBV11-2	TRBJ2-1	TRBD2	CASRTSGRNIEQFF
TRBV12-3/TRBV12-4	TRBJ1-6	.	CASSLALYPGDGSPLHF
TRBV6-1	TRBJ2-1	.	CASRVYVNEQFF
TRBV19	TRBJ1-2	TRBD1	CASSVTGGYGYTF
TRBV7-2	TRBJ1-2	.	CASSRGTTNYGYTF
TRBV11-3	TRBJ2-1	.	CASNGRSNEQFF
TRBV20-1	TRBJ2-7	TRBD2	CSASSGSISHEQYF
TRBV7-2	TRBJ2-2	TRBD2	CASSLRDYPIPPPGELFF
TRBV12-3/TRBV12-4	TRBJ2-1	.	CASRNTRSEQFF
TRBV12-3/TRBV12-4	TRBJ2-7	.	CASSPRAFEQYF
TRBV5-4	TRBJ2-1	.	CASSFYQISSYNEQFF
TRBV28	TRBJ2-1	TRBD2	CASSSETSGRDEQFF
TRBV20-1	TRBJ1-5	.	CSAREPMSNQPQHF
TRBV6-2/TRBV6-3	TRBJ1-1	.	CASQVKENTEAFF
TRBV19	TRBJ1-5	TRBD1	CASSPPGQGLQPQHF
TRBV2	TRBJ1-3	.	CASYGRNKENSGNTIYF
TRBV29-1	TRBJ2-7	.	CSARDPNYEQYF
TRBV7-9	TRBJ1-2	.	CASSSKAIGDYGYTF
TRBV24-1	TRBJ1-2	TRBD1	CATSDSDRGGYGYTF
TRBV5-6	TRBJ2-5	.	CASSLKGEVETQYF
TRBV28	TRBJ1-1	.	CASSLAAMNTEAFF
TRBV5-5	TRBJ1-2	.	CASSLIEGVTNYGYTF
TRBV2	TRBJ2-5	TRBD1	CASADRVWETQYF
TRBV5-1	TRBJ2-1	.	CASSLEGTGTSQFF
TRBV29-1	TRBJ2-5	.	CSVEAYRAAEGTQYF
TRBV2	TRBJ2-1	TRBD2	CASSVASGRVSSYNEQFF
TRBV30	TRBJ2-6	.	CAWTRQISGANVLTF